A selection of T cell receptor beta chains follows, all from one sample in a study of blood T cell repertoires in COVID-19. Sequencing used immunoSEQ multiplex PCR; TCRdb keeps in-frame clones, though not all of them. This table has roughly 120,000 clones, roughly nine tenths appearing once. The material sequenced was peripheral blood. These receptors were collected from a man aged 50 to 60 with COVID-19, enrolled during active disease. The CDR3 runs from the conserved cysteine through the conserved F or W. A D gene is named only where the DNA matches it firmly. Clone size, where shown, is once, few, many, or a class for clones that have expanded.

d_call	clone_size	j_call	cdr3_length	v_call	cdr3_nt	cdr3_aa
TRBD2	NA	TRBJ2-1	17	TRBV4-3	TGCGCCAGCAGCCAAGAAGGGACTAGCGGGAGGAGCTATGAGCAGTTCTTC	CASSQEGTSGRSYEQFF
TRBD2	NA	TRBJ2-1	16	TRBV4-1	TGCGCCAGCAGCCAAGCGAGGACTAGCGGGATCGTTGAGCAGTTCTTC	CASSQARTSGIVEQFF
NA	NA	TRBJ2-5	13	TRBV28	TGTGCCAGCAGTTCCGGACTATATCGACCCCAGTACTTC	CASSSGLYRPQYF
NA	NA	TRBJ2-5	13	TRBV12-3/TRBV12-4	TGTGCCAGCAGTTTCACACAGGGAGAGACCCAGTACTTC	CASSFTQGETQYF
TRBD1	NA	TRBJ1-4	14	TRBV28	TGTGCCAGCAGTTCGGGACAGGCTCGGGAAAAACTGTTTTTT	CASSSGQAREKLFF
TRBD2	NA	TRBJ2-3	16	TRBV28	TGTGCCAGCAGTTTACTAGCGGGAGGGCGAACAGATACGCAGTATTTT	CASSLLAGGRTDTQYF
NA	NA	TRBJ2-1	17	TRBV7-6	TGTGCCAGCAGCTTATTTGTGTCGGGGAAGTCCTACAATGAGCAGTTCTTC	CASSLFVSGKSYNEQFF
TRBD2	NA	TRBJ2-3	16	TRBV19	TGTGCCAGTAGTTGGCTAGCGGGAGGGCCAACAGATACGCAGTATTTT	CASSWLAGGPTDTQYF
NA	NA	TRBJ1-2	14	TRBV6-5	TGTGCCAGCAGTTACTCGTCAGGAAACTATGGCTACACCTTC	CASSYSSGNYGYTF
NA	NA	TRBJ2-3	12	TRBV19	TGTGCCAGTAGTAGACAGGAAGATACGCAGTATTTT	CASSRQEDTQYF
TRBD1	NA	TRBJ1-2	15	TRBV9	TGTGCCAGCAGCGTCGGGACAGGGGGCGACTATGGCTACACCTTC	CASSVGTGGDYGYTF
NA	NA	TRBJ2-7	14	TRBV21-1	TGTGCCAGCAGCAAAGCGTGGCAGACCTACGAGCAGTACTTC	CASSKAWQTYEQYF
NA	NA	TRBJ2-5	14	TRBV6-5	TGTGCCAGCAGTTACTCGAGGAGCGAGCCTGCCGTCTACTTC	CASSYSRSEPAVYF
NA	NA	TRBJ2-7	19	TRBV6-2/TRBV6-3	TGTGCCAGCAGCCACCACCAAAATCAAGCCGGGACAAGGAAACACGAGCAGTACTTC	CASSHHQNQAGTRKHEQYF
TRBD1	NA	TRBJ2-3	15	TRBV10-2	TGCGCCAGCAGTGAACGGACAGGGGGCCAGAATACGCAGTATTTT	CASSERTGGQNTQYF
TRBD1	NA	TRBJ1-6	15	TRBV5-6	TGTGCCAGCAGCTACCGGGACAGGGGCATATCACCCCTCCACTTT	CASSYRDRGISPLHF
NA	NA	TRBJ2-7	12	TRBV24-1	TGTGCCACCACGTTTAAAGCCCACGAGCAGTACTTC	CATTFKAHEQYF
NA	NA	TRBJ1-5	14	TRBV9	TGTGCCAGCAGCCTCCGGGACAACAATCAGCCCCAGCATTTT	CASSLRDNNQPQHF
TRBD2	NA	TRBJ2-1	16	TRBV5-8	TGTGCCAGCAGCCACACTAGCGGGATCGGCGACAATGAGCAGTTCTTC	CASSHTSGIGDNEQFF
NA	NA	TRBJ2-2	13	TRBV2	TGTGCCAGCAATGAGGAGCGGAACGGGGAGCTGTTTTTT	CASNEERNGELFF
TRBD1	once	TRBJ1-2	14	TRBV5-8	TGTGCCAGCAGCACAGGACAGGGGCCCTATGGCTACACCTTC	CASSTGQGPYGYTF
NA	NA	TRBJ1-2	12	TRBV7-2	TGTGCCAGCAGCTCGCAGGGTTTTGGCTACACCTTC	CASSSQGFGYTF
NA	NA	TRBJ2-5	13	TRBV5-1	TGCGCCAGCAGCGCGGGTTATTGGGAGACCCAGTACTTC	CASSAGYWETQYF
NA	NA	TRBJ2-5	13	TRBV19	TGTGCCAGTAACCCGTCGACAGAAGAGACCCAGTACTTC	CASNPSTEETQYF